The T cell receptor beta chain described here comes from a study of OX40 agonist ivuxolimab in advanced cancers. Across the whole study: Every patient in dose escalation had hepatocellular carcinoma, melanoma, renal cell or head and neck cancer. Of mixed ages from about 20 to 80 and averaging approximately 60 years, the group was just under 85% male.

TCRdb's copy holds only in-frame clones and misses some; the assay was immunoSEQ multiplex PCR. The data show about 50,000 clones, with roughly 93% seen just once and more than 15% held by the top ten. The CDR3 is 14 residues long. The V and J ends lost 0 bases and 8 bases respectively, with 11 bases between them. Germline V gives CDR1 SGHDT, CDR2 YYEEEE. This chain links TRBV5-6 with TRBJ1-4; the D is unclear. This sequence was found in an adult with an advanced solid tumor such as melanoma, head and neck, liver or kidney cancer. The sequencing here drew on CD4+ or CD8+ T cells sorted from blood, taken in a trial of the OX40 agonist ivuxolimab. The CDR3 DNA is TGTGCCAGCAGCTTGGGGCGGAATAGCGAAAAACTGTTTTTT. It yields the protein CASSLGRNSEKLFF.